This entry concerns a single T cell receptor (beta chain). Its specificity is unknown. These data originate in a study of T-cell memory formation after mild COVID-19. TCRdb passed the 5' RACE reads through MiXCR, listing each CDR3 protein once. The sample includes 200,000 to 250,000 distinct CDR3 sequences, over 9.5% of them seen just once. The study's findings and limits: CD4+ bias marked clones expanding day 15 to 37, unlike balanced contracting clones.

Trimming removed 5 bases from V and 4 bases from J; junction bases left unmatched: 4. CDR1 and CDR2 (germline): SQVTM, ANQGSEA. This CDR3 is built from 12 residues. The sequenced material came from PBMCs or a T cell subset sorted from them (not recorded which). V is TRBV29-1 and J is TRBJ1-1, with TRBD1 matching over 7 bases. This receptor was taken from a man between 18 and 35 years old who had mild COVID-19 (a few samples of this study predate the infection). Cell type and time point are not known. For the CDR3, the DNA is TGCAGCGTTAAGGGGGCTGGCACTGAAGCTTTCTTT. It codes for CSVKGAGTEAFF. Based on the CDR3 plus reference TRBV29-1 and TRBJ1-1, the full variable domain is SAVISQKPSRDICQRGTSLTIQCQVDSQVTMMFWYRQQPGQSLTLIATANQGSEATYESGFVIDKFPISRPNLTFSTLTVSNMSPEDSSIYLCSVKGAGTEAFFGQGTRLTVV.